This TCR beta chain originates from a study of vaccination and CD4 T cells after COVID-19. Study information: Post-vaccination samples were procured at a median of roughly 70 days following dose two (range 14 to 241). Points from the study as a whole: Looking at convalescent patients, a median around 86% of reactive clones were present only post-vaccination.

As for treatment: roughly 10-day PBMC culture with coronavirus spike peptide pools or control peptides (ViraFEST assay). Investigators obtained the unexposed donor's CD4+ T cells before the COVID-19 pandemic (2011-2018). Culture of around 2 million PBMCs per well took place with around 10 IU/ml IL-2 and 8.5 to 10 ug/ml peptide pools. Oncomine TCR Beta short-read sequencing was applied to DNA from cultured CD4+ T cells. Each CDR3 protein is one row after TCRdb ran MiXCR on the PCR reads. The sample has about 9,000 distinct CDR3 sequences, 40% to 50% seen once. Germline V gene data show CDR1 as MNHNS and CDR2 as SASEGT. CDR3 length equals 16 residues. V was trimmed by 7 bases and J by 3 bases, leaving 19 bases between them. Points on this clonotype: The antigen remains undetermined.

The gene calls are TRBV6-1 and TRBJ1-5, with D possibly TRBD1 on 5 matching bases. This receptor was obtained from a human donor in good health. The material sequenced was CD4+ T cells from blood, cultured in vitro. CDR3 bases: TGTGCCAGCATTCTTCGTTGGGAGACAGTCAATCAGCCCCAGCATTTT. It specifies CASILRWETVNQPQHF.